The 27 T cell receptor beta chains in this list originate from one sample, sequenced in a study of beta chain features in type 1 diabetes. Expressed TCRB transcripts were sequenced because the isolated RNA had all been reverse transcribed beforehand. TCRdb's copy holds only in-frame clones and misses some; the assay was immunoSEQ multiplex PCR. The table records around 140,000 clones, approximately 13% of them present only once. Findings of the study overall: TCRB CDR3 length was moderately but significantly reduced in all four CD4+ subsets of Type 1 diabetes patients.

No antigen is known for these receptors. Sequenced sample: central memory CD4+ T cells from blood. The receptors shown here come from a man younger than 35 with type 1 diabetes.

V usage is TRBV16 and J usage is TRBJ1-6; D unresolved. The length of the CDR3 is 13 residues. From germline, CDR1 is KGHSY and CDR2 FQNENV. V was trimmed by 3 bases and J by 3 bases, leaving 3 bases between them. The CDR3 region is CASSQNYNSPLHF. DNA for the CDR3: TGTGCCAGCAGCCAGAACTATAATTCACCCCTCCACTTT.

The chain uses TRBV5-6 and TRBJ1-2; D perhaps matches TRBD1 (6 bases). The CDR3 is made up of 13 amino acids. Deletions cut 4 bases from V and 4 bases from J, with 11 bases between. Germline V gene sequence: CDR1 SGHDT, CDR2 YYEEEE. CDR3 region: CASSLQGLYGYTF. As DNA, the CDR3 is TGTGCCAGCAGCCTACAGGGCCTCTATGGCTACACCTTC.

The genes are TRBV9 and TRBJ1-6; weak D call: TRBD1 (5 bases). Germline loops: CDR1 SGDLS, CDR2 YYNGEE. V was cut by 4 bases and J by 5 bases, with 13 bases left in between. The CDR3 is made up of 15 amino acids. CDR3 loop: CASSSGIGDNSPLHF. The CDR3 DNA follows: TGTGCCAGCAGCTCGGGTATAGGGGATAATTCACCCCTCCACTTT.

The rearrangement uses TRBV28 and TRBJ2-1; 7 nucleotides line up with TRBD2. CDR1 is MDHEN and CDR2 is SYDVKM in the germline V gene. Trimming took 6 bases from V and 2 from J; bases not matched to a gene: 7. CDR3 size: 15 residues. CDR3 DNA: TGTGCCAGCAGCCCTCGGCTAGCGGCCTACAATGAGCAGTTCTTC. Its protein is CASSPRLAAYNEQFF.

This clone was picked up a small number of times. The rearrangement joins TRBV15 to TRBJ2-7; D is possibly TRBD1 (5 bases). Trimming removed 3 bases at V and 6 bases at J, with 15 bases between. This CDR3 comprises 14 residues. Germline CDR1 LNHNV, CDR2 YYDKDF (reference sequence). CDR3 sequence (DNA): TGTGCCACCAGCAGTGGGGCAGGAAGGAGCGAGCAGTACTTC. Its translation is CATSSGAGRSEQYF. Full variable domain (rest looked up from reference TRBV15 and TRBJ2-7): DAMVIQNPRYQVTQFGKPVTLSCSQTLNHNVMYWYQQKSSQAPKLLFHYYDKDFNNEADTPDNFQSRRPNTSFCFLDIRSPGLGDTAMYLCATSSGAGRSEQYFGPGTRLTVT.

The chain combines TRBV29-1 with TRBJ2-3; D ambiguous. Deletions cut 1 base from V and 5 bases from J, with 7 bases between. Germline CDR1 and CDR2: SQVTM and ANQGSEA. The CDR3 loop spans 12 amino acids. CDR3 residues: CSVEGYLDTQYF. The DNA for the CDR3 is TGCAGCGTTGAAGGGTACCTAGATACGCAGTATTTT.

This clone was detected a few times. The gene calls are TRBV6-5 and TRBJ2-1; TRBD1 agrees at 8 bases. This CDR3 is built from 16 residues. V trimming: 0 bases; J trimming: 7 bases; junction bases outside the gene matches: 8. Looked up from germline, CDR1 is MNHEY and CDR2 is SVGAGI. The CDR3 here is CASSYSPGGGMNEQFF. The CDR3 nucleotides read TGTGCCAGCAGTTACTCCCCAGGGGGCGGAATGAATGAGCAGTTCTTC.

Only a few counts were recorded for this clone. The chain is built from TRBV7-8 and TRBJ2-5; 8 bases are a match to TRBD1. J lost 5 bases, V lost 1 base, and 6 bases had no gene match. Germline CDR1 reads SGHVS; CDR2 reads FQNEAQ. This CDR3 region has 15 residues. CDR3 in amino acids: CASSLGQGWQETQYF. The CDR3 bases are TGTGCCAGCAGCTTAGGACAGGGGTGGCAGGAGACCCAGTACTTC. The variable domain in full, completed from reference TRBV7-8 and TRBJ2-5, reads GAGVSQSPRYKVAKRGQDVALRCDPISGHVSLFWYQQALGQGPEFLTYFQNEAQLDKSGLPSDRFFAERPEGSVSTLKIQRTQQEDSAVYLCASSLGQGWQETQYFGPGTRLLVL.

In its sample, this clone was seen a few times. CDR3 DNA sequence: TGTGCCAGCAGTAGGTCAGTCTCAAATGAGCAGTTCTTC. This codes for CASSRSVSNEQFF. The chain uses TRBV25-1 and TRBJ2-1, with D unclear. The CDR3 extends over 13 amino acids. CDR1 MGHDK and CDR2 SYGVNS come from the germline V gene. Trimming cost V 5 bases and J 7 bases, with 12 bases left between them.

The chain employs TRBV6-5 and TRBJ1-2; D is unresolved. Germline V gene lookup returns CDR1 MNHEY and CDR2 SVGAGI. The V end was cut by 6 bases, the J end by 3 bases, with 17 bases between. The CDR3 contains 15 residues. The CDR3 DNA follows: TGTGCCAGCAGGAACAGTGGCCACCCTGACTATGGCTACACCTTC. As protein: CASRNSGHPDYGYTF.

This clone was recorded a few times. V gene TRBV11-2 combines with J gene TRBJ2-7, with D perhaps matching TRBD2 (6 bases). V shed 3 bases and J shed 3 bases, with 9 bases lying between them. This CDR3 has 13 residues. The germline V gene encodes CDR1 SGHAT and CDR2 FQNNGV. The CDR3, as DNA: TGTGCCAGCAGCTTCGGGGAGGACTACGAGCAGTACTTC. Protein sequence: CASSFGEDYEQYF.

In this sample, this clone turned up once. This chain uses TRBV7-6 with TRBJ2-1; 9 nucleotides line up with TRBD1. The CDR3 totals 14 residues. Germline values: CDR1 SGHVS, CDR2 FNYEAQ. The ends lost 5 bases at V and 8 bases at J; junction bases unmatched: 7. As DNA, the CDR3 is TGTGCCAGCAGCCGCACGGGACAGGGCTATGAGCAGTTCTTC. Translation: CASSRTGQGYEQFF.

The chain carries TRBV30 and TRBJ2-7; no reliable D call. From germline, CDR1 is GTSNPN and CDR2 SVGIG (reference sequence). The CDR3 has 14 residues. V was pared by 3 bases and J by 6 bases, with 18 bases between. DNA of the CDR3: TGTGCCTGGAGCTCGGCAGTCCGGCTCGGCGAGCAGTACTTC. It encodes CAWSSAVRLGEQYF.

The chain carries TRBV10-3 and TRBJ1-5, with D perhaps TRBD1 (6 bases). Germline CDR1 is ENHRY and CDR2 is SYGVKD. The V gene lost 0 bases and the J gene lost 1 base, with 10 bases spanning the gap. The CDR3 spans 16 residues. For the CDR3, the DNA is TGTGCCATCAGTGAGTCGGCTACAGGGAGCAATCAGCCCCAGCATTTT. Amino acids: CAISESATGSNQPQHF.

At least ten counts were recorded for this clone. Written as DNA, the CDR3 is TGTGCCAGCAGCCCAGGTGGGGCGAAGTACAATGAGCAGTTCTTC. This translates into CASSPGGAKYNEQFF. This sequence joins TRBV7-8 and TRBJ2-1; TRBD1 might be the D (5 bases). CDR3 length: 15 amino acids. Trimming took off 5 bases at V and 4 bases at J, with 15 bases between the two ends. Germline-derived CDR1 and CDR2 are SGHVS and FQNEAQ.

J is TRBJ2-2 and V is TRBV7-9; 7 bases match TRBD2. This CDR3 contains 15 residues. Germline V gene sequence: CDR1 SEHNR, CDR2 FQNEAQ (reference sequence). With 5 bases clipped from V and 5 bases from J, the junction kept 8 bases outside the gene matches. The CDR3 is CASSPSGRGTGELFF. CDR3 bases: TGTGCCAGCAGCCCATCAGGGCGGGGGACCGGGGAGCTGTTTTTT.

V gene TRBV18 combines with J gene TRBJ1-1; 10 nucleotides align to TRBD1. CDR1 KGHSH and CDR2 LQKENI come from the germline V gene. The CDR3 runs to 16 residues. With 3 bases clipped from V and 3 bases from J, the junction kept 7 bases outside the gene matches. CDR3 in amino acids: CASSPTTGGRDTEAFF. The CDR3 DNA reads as TGTGCCAGCTCACCTACGACAGGGGGCCGTGACACTGAAGCTTTCTTT. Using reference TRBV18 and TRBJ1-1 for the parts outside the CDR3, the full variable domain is NAGVMQNPRHLVRRRGQEARLRCSPMKGHSHVYWYRQLPEEGLKFMVYLQKENIIDESGMPKERFSAEFPKEGPSILRIQQVVRGDSAAYFCASSPTTGGRDTEAFFGQGTRLTVV.

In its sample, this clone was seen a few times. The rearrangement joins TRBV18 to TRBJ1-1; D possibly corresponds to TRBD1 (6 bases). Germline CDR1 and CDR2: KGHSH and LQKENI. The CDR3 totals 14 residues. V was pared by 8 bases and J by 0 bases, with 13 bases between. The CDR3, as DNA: TGTGCCAGCGGGGACATGTCAATGAACACTGAAGCTTTCTTT. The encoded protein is CASGDMSMNTEAFF.

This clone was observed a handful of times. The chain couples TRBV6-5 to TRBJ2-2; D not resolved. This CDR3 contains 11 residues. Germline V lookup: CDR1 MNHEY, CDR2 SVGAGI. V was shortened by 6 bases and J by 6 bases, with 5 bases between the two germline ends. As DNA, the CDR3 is TGTGCCAGCAGATCTGCCGGGGAGCTGTTTTTT. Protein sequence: CASRSAGELFF.

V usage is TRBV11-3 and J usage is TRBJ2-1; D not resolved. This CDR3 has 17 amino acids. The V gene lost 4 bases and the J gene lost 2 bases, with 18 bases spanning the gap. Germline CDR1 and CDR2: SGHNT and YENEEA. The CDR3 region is CASSSTQTTFTYNEQFF. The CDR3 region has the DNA TGTGCCAGCAGCTCTACACAAACGACGTTCACCTACAATGAGCAGTTCTTC.

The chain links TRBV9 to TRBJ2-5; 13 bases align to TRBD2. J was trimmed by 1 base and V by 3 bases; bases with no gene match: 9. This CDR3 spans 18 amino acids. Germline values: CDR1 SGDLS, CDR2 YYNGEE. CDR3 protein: CASSASRLAGGSQETQYF. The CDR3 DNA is TGTGCCAGCAGCGCGTCCAGACTAGCGGGGGGATCCCAAGAGACCCAGTACTTC.

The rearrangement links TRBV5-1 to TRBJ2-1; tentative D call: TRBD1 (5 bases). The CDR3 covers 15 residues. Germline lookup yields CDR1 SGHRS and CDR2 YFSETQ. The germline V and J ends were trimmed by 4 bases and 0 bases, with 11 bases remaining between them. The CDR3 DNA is TGCGCCAGCAGCCAAGACAGTAACTCCTACAATGAGCAGTTCTTC. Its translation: CASSQDSNSYNEQFF.

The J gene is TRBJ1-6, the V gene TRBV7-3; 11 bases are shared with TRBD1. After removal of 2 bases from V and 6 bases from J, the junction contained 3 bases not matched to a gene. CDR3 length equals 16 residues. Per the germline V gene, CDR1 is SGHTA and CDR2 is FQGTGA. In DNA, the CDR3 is TGTGCCAGCAGCTTAGGACAGGGGGCTGCTAATTCACCCCTCCACTTT. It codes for CASSLGQGAANSPLHF. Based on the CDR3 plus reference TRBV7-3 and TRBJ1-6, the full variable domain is GAGVSQTPSNKVTEKGKYVELRCDPISGHTALYWYRQSLGQGPEFLIYFQGTGAADDSGLPNDRFFAVRPEGSVSTLKIQRTERGDSAVYLCASSLGQGAANSPLHFGNGTRLTVT.

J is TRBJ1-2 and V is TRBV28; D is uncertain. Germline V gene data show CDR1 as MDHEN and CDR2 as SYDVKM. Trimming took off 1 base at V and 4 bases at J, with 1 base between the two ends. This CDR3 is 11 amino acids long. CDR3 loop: CASSLSYGYTF. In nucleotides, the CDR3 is TGTGCCAGCAGTTTATCCTATGGCTACACCTTC.

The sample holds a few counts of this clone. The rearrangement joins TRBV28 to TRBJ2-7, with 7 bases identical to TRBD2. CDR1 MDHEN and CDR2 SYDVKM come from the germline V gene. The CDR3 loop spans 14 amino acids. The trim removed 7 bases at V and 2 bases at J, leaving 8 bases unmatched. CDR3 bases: TGTGCCAGCACCCCGGGGGGAAACGCCTACGAGCAGTACTTC. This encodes CASTPGGNAYEQYF.

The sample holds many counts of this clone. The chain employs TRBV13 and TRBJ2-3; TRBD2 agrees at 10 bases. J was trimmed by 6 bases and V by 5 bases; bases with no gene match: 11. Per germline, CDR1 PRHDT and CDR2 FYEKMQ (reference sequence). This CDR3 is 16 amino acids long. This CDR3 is CASSPGLAVRGDTQYF. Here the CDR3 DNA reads TGTGCCAGCAGCCCCGGACTAGCGGTACGAGGTGATACGCAGTATTTT.

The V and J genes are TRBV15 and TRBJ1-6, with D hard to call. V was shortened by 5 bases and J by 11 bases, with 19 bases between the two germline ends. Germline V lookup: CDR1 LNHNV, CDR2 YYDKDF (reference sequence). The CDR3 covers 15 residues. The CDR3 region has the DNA TGTGCCACCAGCCCCGCTGGTATAGGTTCTGCACCCCTCCACTTT. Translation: CATSPAGIGSAPLHF.